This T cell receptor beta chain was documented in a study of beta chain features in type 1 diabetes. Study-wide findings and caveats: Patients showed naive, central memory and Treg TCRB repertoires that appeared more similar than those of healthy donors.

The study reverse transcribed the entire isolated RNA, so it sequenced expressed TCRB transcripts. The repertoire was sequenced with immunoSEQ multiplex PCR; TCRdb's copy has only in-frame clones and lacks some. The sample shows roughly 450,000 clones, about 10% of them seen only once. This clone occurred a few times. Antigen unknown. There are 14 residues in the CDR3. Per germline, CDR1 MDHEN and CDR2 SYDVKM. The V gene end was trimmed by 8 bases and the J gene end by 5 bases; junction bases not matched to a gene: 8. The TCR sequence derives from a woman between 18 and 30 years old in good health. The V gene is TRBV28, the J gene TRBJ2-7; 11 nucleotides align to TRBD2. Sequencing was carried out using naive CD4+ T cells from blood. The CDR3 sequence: CASRRLAGRNEQYF. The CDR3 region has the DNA TGTGCCAGCCGCAGACTAGCGGGACGAAACGAGCAGTACTTC.